The clone carrying this TCR beta chain was recorded many times. The antigen is undetermined. With duration under 3 months, ophthalmopathy was active: Clinical Activity Score at least 3, NOSPECS at least 4. Diagnoses were made from clinical symptoms, serum measures (thyroxine and TRAb), thyroid ultrasound and orbital computed tomography. The sample originates from a study of T cells in Graves' hyperthyroidism and ophthalmopathy. Across the whole study: Specimen type is peripheral blood, collected at initial diagnosis prior to any treatment. The study, taken as a whole, reports: Blood also held most thyroid clonotypes expanded beyond 0.001.

The CDR3 regions of TCR beta were amplified from RNA transcripts. Using the HTBI primer set, a first-round RT-PCR was run on the TCR CDR3. A single record per CDR3 protein comes from TCRdb applying MiXCR to the multiplex PCR reads. This table holds roughly 650,000 distinct CDR3 sequences, 16% found once. Germline values: CDR1 MNHEY, CDR2 SMNVEV (reference sequence). The CDR3 totals 14 residues. Trimming at V came to 7 bases and at J to 1 base, leaving 6 bases not matched to a gene. This sequence originates from a woman aged 40 to 49 with Graves' ophthalmopathy. The chain employs TRBV27 and TRBJ2-7; 8 bases line up with TRBD1. The sequenced material came from blood. CDR3: CASTWRQGSYEQYF. In DNA, the CDR3 is TGTGCCAGCACCTGGAGACAGGGGTCCTACGAGCAGTACTTC.